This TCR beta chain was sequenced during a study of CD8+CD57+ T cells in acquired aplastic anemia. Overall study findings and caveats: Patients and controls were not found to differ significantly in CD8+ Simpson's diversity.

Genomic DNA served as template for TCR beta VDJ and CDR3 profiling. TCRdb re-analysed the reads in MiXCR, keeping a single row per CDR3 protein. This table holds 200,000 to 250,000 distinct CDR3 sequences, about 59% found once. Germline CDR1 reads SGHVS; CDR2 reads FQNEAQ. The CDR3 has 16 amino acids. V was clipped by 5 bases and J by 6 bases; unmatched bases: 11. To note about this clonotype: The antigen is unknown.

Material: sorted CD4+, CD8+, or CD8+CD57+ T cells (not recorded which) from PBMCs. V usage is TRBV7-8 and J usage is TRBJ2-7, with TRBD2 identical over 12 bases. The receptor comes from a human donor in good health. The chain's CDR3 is CASSTTSGGPKGEQYF. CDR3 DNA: TGTGCCAGCAGCACGACTAGCGGGGGACCTAAGGGCGAGCAGTACTTC. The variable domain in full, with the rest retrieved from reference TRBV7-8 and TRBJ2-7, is GAGVSQSPRYKVAKRGQDVALRCDPISGHVSLFWYQQALGQGPEFLTYFQNEAQLDKSGLPSDRFFAERPEGSVSTLKIQRTQQEDSAVYLCASSTTSGGPKGEQYFGPGTRLTVT.